Each of the 22 T cell receptor beta chains below was sequenced from the same sample in a study of OX40 agonist ivuxolimab in advanced cancers. Assay: immunoSEQ multiplex PCR; the TCRdb copy retains only in-frame clones and omits some. The table includes 65,000 to 90,000 clones, 85% to 90% detected once. The sample here was CD4+ or CD8+ T cells sorted from blood, taken in a trial of the OX40 agonist ivuxolimab. These TCRs come from an adult with an advanced solid tumor such as melanoma, head and neck, liver or kidney cancer.

V is TRBV11-2 and J is TRBJ2-1; D gene ambiguous. Trimming took 3 bases from V and 5 from J, leaving 8 bases between them. The CDR3 is 13 residues long. Per germline, CDR1 SGHAT and CDR2 FQNNGV. CDR3 region: CASSLARNNEQFF. In DNA form, the CDR3 reads TGTGCCAGCAGCTTGGCTAGAAACAATGAGCAGTTCTTC. Full variable domain (remainder filled in from reference TRBV11-2 and TRBJ2-1): EAGVAQSPRYKIIEKRQSVAFWCNPISGHATLYWYQQILGQGPKLLIQFQNNGVVDDSQLPKDRFSAERLKGVDSTLKIQPAKLEDSAVYLCASSLARNNEQFFGPGTRLTVL.

The V and J genes are TRBV5-5 and TRBJ1-5; D not resolved. CDR1 and CDR2 from the germline V gene are SGHKS and YYEKEE (reference sequence). Trimming shortened V by 3 bases and J by 9 bases, and 10 bases separated the two germline ends. CDR3 length: 12 amino acids. CDR3: CASSSGSGPQHF. CDR3 sequence (DNA): TGTGCCAGCAGCTCGGGCTCCGGGCCCCAGCATTTT.

This clone was recorded a few times. The rearrangement uses TRBV21-1 and TRBJ1-4. TRBV21-1 is classified as a pseudogene. CDR3 length: 11 residues. The CDR3 coding sequence is TGTGCCAGCAGCCCACGGACGGGCCTGTTTTTT. Its translation is CASSPRTGLFF.

This chain links TRBV7-8 with TRBJ1-5; D may be TRBD1 (6 bases). This CDR3 spans 14 amino acids. Germline V gene sequence: CDR1 SGHVS, CDR2 FQNEAQ. Deletions cut 1 base from V and 7 bases from J, with 11 bases between. The CDR3 DNA reads as TGTGCCAGCAGCTTAGTACAGGGCGGCCAGCCCCAGCATTTT. It is translated as CASSLVQGGQPQHF.

CDR3 sequence (DNA): TGTGCCAGCTCACCTCGCGCAGCGAACACTGAAGCTTTCTTT. Protein sequence: CASSPRAANTEAFF. The chain is built from TRBV18 and TRBJ1-1; D is unresolved. The CDR3 runs to 14 residues. The germline V gene has CDR1 KGHSH and CDR2 LQKENI. V was trimmed by 3 bases and J by 1 base, leaving 9 bases between them.

The J gene is TRBJ2-1, the V gene TRBV5-1; 7 nucleotides line up with TRBD1. Germline lookup yields CDR1 SGHRS and CDR2 YFSETQ. The CDR3 loop spans 15 amino acids. V dropped 4 bases and J dropped 4; count of bases not matched to a gene: 8. The CDR3 region has the DNA TGCGCCAGCAGCCTCCGGGACAGACAGTACAATGAGCAGTTCTTC. As protein: CASSLRDRQYNEQFF.

The chain uses TRBV5-1 and TRBJ1-2; D is uncertain. Trimming took 5 bases from V and 8 from J, leaving 13 bases between them. Germline CDR1 SGHRS, CDR2 YFSETQ. This CDR3 spans 12 amino acids. The CDR3 loop is CASRRPNGGYTF. The CDR3, as DNA: TGCGCCAGCAGGCGACCAAATGGAGGCTACACCTTC.

The rearrangement uses TRBV5-1 and TRBJ1-5, with 7 bases that match TRBD1. Germline loops: CDR1 SGHRS, CDR2 YFSETQ. J lost 5 bases, V lost 0 bases, and 2 bases had no gene match. The CDR3 has 14 residues. The CDR3 sequence is CASSLEGGDQPQHF. As DNA, the CDR3 is TGCGCCAGCAGCTTGGAAGGGGGCGATCAGCCCCAGCATTTT.

The DNA for the CDR3 is TGTGCCAGCAGCTTCCAGGACGGTGAACTGTTTTTT. Its protein product is CASSFQDGELFF. The chain couples TRBV11-3 to TRBJ1-4; D remains ambiguous. Germline loops: CDR1 SGHNT, CDR2 YENEEA. CDR3 size: 12 residues. The V end was cut by 3 bases, the J end by 12 bases, with 11 bases between. The whole variable domain, filled in from reference TRBV11-3 and TRBJ1-4, reads EAGVVQSPRYKIIEKKQPVAFWCNPISGHNTLYWYLQNLGQGPELLIRYENEEAVDDSQLPKDRFSAERLKGVDSTLKIQPAELGDSAVYLCASSFQDGELFFGSGTQLSVL.

The chain combines TRBV30 with TRBJ2-1; tentative D call: TRBD1 (5 bases). V was pared by 5 bases and J by 3 bases, with 11 bases between. Looked up from germline, CDR1 is GTSNPN and CDR2 is SVGIG (reference sequence). The CDR3 covers 13 residues. The CDR3 DNA reads TGTGCCTGGTCCGGCAGGGTCTACAATGAGCAGTTCTTC. Its protein is CAWSGRVYNEQFF.

This chain links TRBV28 with TRBJ2-7; tentative D call: TRBD1 (6 bases). The CDR3 loop spans 13 amino acids. V was shortened by 6 bases and J by 3 bases, with 12 bases between the two germline ends. Germline assignment: CDR1 MDHEN and CDR2 SYDVKM. Written as DNA, the CDR3 is TGTGCCAGCAGCATAGTAGGGGGCTACGAGCAGTACTTC. This translates into CASSIVGGYEQYF.

The V and J genes are TRBV11-2 and TRBJ2-3; no clear D gene. This CDR3 is built from 11 residues. V was shortened by 3 bases and J by 7 bases, with 5 bases between the two germline ends. Germline V gives CDR1 SGHAT, CDR2 FQNNGV. The CDR3 sequence is CASSFGYTQYF. The CDR3 DNA is TGTGCCAGCAGCTTCGGATATACGCAGTATTTT. Complete variable domain (other parts from reference TRBV11-2 and TRBJ2-3): EAGVAQSPRYKIIEKRQSVAFWCNPISGHATLYWYQQILGQGPKLLIQFQNNGVVDDSQLPKDRFSAERLKGVDSTLKIQPAKLEDSAVYLCASSFGYTQYFGPGTRLTVL.

The V and J genes are TRBV11-2 and TRBJ1-1, with D unresolved. In germline, CDR1 is SGHAT, CDR2 FQNNGV. There are 13 residues in the CDR3. V was trimmed by 6 bases and J by 0 bases, leaving 8 bases between them. CDR3 DNA sequence: TGTGCCAGCAGTAACAGCATGAACACTGAAGCTTTCTTT. This sequence encodes CASSNSMNTEAFF.

The genes are TRBV11-3 and TRBJ2-3, with D tentatively TRBD2 (6 bases). The germline V and J ends were trimmed by 5 bases and 2 bases, with 23 bases remaining between them. In germline, CDR1 is SGHNT, CDR2 YENEEA. The CDR3 is made up of 18 amino acids. In DNA form, the CDR3 reads TGTGCCAGCAGCACCACACTAGCTAGGCCATCTACCACAGATACGCAGTATTTT. Protein product: CASSTTLARPSTTDTQYF.

The rearrangement links TRBV11-1 to TRBJ2-3; 7 bases match TRBD1. Germline assignment: CDR1 SGHAT and CDR2 FQDESV (reference sequence). The CDR3 loop spans 14 amino acids. With V trimmed by 4 bases and J by 1 base, 2 bases remained unmatched. The CDR3 region has the DNA TGTGCCAGCAGCTATGACAGGGGCACAGATACGCAGTATTTT. This gives the protein CASSYDRGTDTQYF.

The CDR3 loop reads CASSLGRLAGGLETQYF. For the CDR3, the DNA is TGTGCCAGCAGCTTAGGGCGACTAGCGGGAGGACTGGAGACCCAGTACTTC. V usage is TRBV11-2 and J usage is TRBJ2-5; 13 bases match TRBD2. Trimming at V came to 1 base and at J to 5 bases, leaving 7 bases not matched to a gene. CDR1 and CDR2 (germline): SGHAT, FQNNGV. The CDR3 is made up of 17 amino acids. The entire variable domain, with the rest obtained from reference TRBV11-2 and TRBJ2-5, is as follows: EAGVAQSPRYKIIEKRQSVAFWCNPISGHATLYWYQQILGQGPKLLIQFQNNGVVDDSQLPKDRFSAERLKGVDSTLKIQPAKLEDSAVYLCASSLGRLAGGLETQYFGPGTRLLVL.

The CDR3 bases are TGTGCCAGCATCCTCGGGACTAGCAGCTACGAGCAGTACTTC. It yields the protein CASILGTSSYEQYF. V and J are TRBV2 and TRBJ2-7; 9 positions match TRBD2. CDR1 and CDR2 from the germline V gene are SNHLY and FYNNEI. J gave up 3 bases and V 7 bases, and 7 bases lay outside the gene matches. The CDR3 sequence is 14 residues long.

V and J are TRBV4-1 and TRBJ1-5; weak D call: TRBD1 (5 bases). Trimming took off 0 bases at V and 7 bases at J, with 19 bases between the two ends. This CDR3 has 17 residues. Per germline, CDR1 MGHRA and CDR2 YSYEKL. The CDR3 nucleotides read TGCGCCAGCAGCCAAGAGCTTGCGAAGGGGCGACGGCAGCCCCAGCATTTT. This gives the protein CASSQELAKGRRQPQHF.

This clone was seen just once. The rearrangement links TRBV30 to TRBJ1-4; D is possibly TRBD1 (6 bases). The V gene's germline CDR1 is GTSNPN and CDR2 SVGIG (reference sequence). This CDR3 is built from 11 residues. V was cut by 6 bases and J by 8 bases, with 10 bases left in between. In DNA, the CDR3 is TGTGCCTGCAAACAGGGAGAAAAACTGTTTTTT. Residues: CACKQGEKLFF.

The genes are TRBV5-4 and TRBJ2-3; perhaps TRBD2 as D (6 bases). Trimming pared 0 bases from V and 5 bases from J, leaving 10 bases between. CDR1 and CDR2 from the germline V gene are SGHNT and YYREEE (reference sequence). The CDR3 totals 14 residues. The CDR3 DNA sequence: TGTGCCAGCAGCTTGGGCGGGGCGGAAGATACGCAGTATTTT. The encoded protein is CASSLGGAEDTQYF.

The chain links TRBV11-3 to TRBJ2-7; D may be TRBD2 (8 bases). Germline V gene sequence: CDR1 SGHNT, CDR2 YENEEA. The V end lost 5 bases, the J end lost 5 bases, and 25 bases lay between the germline ends. The CDR3 extends over 17 amino acids. In DNA, the CDR3 is TGTGCCAGCAGCCTACCACCTTTCGGGAGGGGGCGCGACGAGCAGTACTTC. Its protein is CASSLPPFGRGRDEQYF.

The chain uses TRBV29-1 and TRBJ1-1; D is unresolved. CDR1 SQVTM and CDR2 ANQGSEA come from the germline V gene. The CDR3 extends over 13 amino acids. The germline V and J ends were trimmed by 6 bases and 0 bases, with 11 bases remaining between them. CDR3 nucleotides: TGCAGCGTCGTCTGGACCTTGAACACTGAAGCTTTCTTT. This encodes CSVVWTLNTEAFF.